This T cell receptor beta chain was identified during a study of shared T cell receptors in the human thymus listed by TCRdb under 2021. The study in broad terms: The study examined how self-reactive, shared T-cell receptor alpha chains are generated in the human thymus.

Library prep was done by the immunoSEQ multiplex PCR assay. Drawn from immuneACCESS, this table holds only the in-frame rearrangements with V and J called that TCRdb kept. Clones are partly lost; checked studies trace under half to an unresolved V gene and leave the rest unexplained. The sample table contains hundreds of thousands of clones; only one count was recorded for over 75% of them. Together, the top ten hold just under 0.0095% of the sample. CDR3 length: 16 amino acids, cysteine to phenylalanine. Of the read, only the CDR3 DNA is kept; its 48 bases are in frame from base 1. Ends trimmed: V by 4 bases, J by 4 bases; bases unmatched to a gene: 8. From a lookup of the germline V gene, CDR1 and CDR2 are MNHNS and SASEGT. Points on this clone: Its antigen is unknown. Base qualities are missing; no much larger clone stands one base away.

This same sample was also taken into another study, of human thymus T cells. As noted in the second study: Donors were immunologically healthy infants undergoing open corrective cardiac surgery for congenital heart defects in Finland. Thymus tissue was obtained as surgical resects removed during corrective cardiac surgery. V and J gene segment usage appeared biased in both thymic and peripheral blood repertoires. The related research found that thymic TCR repertoires overlapped highly between unrelated individuals. The study used 7 or 8 infant thymus samples plus four related peripheral blood samples to characterize TCR alpha and beta repertoires. The infant donors were about 6 to 244 days old, and the cohort included roughly six males and a couple of females. After being mechanically released from the tissue, thymocytes were kept at -70 degrees C in pellets of roughly 10-33 million cells. A QIAsymphony instrument was used to extract genomic DNA from frozen cell pellets. Using the immunoSEQ multiplex PCR assay, the TCRB and TCRAD loci were amplified from a standardized quantity of quality-controlled genomic DNA. The V(D)J region was spanned by amplicons of a length sufficient to cover the CDR3 and to identify V and J genes. Through the commercial immunoSEQ service, the amplicons were sequenced on an Illumina platform. Primer bias and sequencing errors were corrected using previously described methods, and TCRAD and TCRB definitions followed the IMGT database. The repertoires were analysed using immunoSEQ Analyzer 3.0 and VDJTools for basic statistics, V/J segment usage, diversity estimates, rarefaction and pairwise overlap. Chao1, ChaoE, Efron-Thisted, Shannon and inverse Simpson indices were used to estimate diversity, which was also estimated on datasets down-sampled to the smallest sample. For repertoire overlap, CDR3 nucleotide sequence, V gene and J gene had to match strictly, and clustering was done by Jaccard-based multidimensional scaling. On average, thymus samples gave roughly 800,000 unique TCRB clonotypes, whereas blood samples gave about 84,000.

This receptor was identified in a boy younger than two with a congenital heart defect. Donor details come from another sample of the same person, matched by shared clones. The sample comprised thymocytes. The rearrangement joined TRBV6-1 to TRBJ1-5, and 9 bases in between align with TRBD1. The CDR3 corresponds to CASSVGQGIRNQPQHF. In nucleotide form, the sequence is TGTGCCAGCAGTGTAGGACAGGGGATTCGGAATCAGCCCCAGCATTTT.